A selection of T cell receptor beta chains follows, all from one sample in a study of shared T cell receptors in the human thymus. The method was immunoSEQ multiplex PCR; TCRdb's version includes in-frame clones alone and lacks a portion of them. Counted here are roughly 560,000 clones, 70% to 80% occurring once; the ten biggest clones make up more than 0.01%. These data were also reused for a study on human thymus T cells.

Sequenced material: thymocytes. These receptors were collected from a boy younger than two with a congenital heart defect. The CDR3 runs from the conserved cysteine through the conserved F or W. Each record gives: V gene, CDR3 length, clone size, D gene, J gene, CDR3 DNA, CDR3 protein. D genes are given only for firm matches. Not every row has a clone size; where given, it reads once, few, many or a size class.

TRBV28	14	NA	NA	TRBJ2-3	TGTGCCAGCAGTTTGGGGCAGGGTGCAGATACGCAGTATTTT	CASSLGQGADTQYF
TRBV4-1	20	few	NA	TRBJ2-6	TGCGCCAGCAGCCAAGAAGGGCAGGGGCTCCGGGGGGCCGGGGCCAACGTCCTGACTTTC	CASSQEGQGLRGAGANVLTF
TRBV19	16	NA	TRBD2	TRBJ2-6	TGTGCCAGTAGTATTGGGGGGGGAACTGGGGCCAACGTCCTGACTTTC	CASSIGGGTGANVLTF
TRBV6-6	13	NA	TRBD2	TRBJ2-5	TGTGCCAGCACGGGCGGGAGGTCTGAGACCCAGTACTTC	CASTGGRSETQYF
TRBV13	17	few	NA	TRBJ1-2	TGTGCCAGCAGCCGCGGAGGATGGACGGATCCTCGGGGAGGCTACACCTTC	CASSRGGWTDPRGGYTF
TRBV7-2	15	NA	TRBD2	TRBJ2-7	TGTGCCAGCAGCTCCCGACTAGCGGTGAGCTACGAGCAGTACTTC	CASSSRLAVSYEQYF
TRBV9	20	few	TRBD1	TRBJ1-3	TGTGCCAGCAGCGTAGCCAGGGGGCTTGACGGCCGATTCTCTGGAAACACCATATATTTT	CASSVARGLDGRFSGNTIYF
TRBV7-8	15	NA	TRBD2	TRBJ2-7	TGTGCCAGCAGCCATAACCTAGCGGGAGGTTCCGAGCAGTACTTC	CASSHNLAGGSEQYF
TRBV27	16	NA	NA	TRBJ2-4	NA	CASSSSGVVGKNIQYF
TRBV13	15	NA	NA	TRBJ1-2	TGTGCCAGCAGCTTAGCCGAGGAGCGCTACTATGGCTACACCTTC	CASSLAEERYYGYTF
TRBV4-1	17	few	TRBD2	TRBJ2-3	TGCGCCAGCAGCCAAGTGACTCCGGGACTAGTTGGAGTAGGGCAGTATTTT	CASSQVTPGLVGVGQYF
TRBV6-5	14	few	NA	TRBJ2-7	TGTGCCAGCAGTTACTCACAGAGGGCCTACGAGCAGTACTTC	CASSYSQRAYEQYF
TRBV11-2	17	NA	TRBD2	TRBJ2-1	TGTGCCAGCAGCTTAGATGGTGCTAGCGGGAGACGGCATGAGCAGTTCTTC	CASSLDGASGRRHEQFF
TRBV21-1	21	few	NA	TRBJ2-5	TGTGCCAGCAGCCCCCAAAGGAGCAGACTAGCGGGAGGTCCTCTCCAAGAGACCCAGTACTTC	CASSPQRSRLAGGPLQETQYF
TRBV4-3	18	NA	NA	TRBJ2-1	TGCGCCAGCAGCCAAGAGTCCCTTCGCGGAAATGACTACAATGAGCAGTTCTTC	CASSQESLRGNDYNEQFF
TRBV29-1	14	NA	NA	TRBJ1-1	TGCAGCGTTGAACCTGACAGGTTGAACACTGAAGCTTTCTTT	CSVEPDRLNTEAFF
TRBV10-2	15	NA	TRBD1	TRBJ2-2	TGCGCCAACTACGGACAGGGTTGTGACACCGGGGAGCTGTTTTTT	CANYGQGCDTGELFF
TRBV25-1	15	NA	TRBD1	TRBJ2-1	TGTGCCAGCAGACTCTCGGGACAGGGGCTAGATGAGCAGTTCTTC	CASRLSGQGLDEQFF
TRBV30	15	NA	TRBD2	TRBJ2-1	TGTGCCTGGAGTAGGGCTAGCGGGAGGGCCGATGAGCAGTTCTTC	CAWSRASGRADEQFF
TRBV4-1	15	NA	TRBD2	TRBJ2-7	TGCGCCAGCAGCCAAGGGACTAGCGGACCCTACGAGCAGTACTTC	CASSQGTSGPYEQYF
TRBV29-1	13	few	TRBD1	TRBJ1-1	TGCAGCGCCTCGGGACAGCTTAACACTGAAGCTTTCTTT	CSASGQLNTEAFF
TRBV2	15	NA	NA	TRBJ2-4	TGTGCCAGCAGTGGAGTCCATCTAGCCAAAAACATTCAGTACTTC	CASSGVHLAKNIQYF